This TCR beta chain was recovered during a study of CD8+ T cells in alopecia areata. CDR1 is GTSNPN, CDR2 SVGIG, per germline (reference sequence). V trimming: 4 bases; J trimming: 6 bases; junction bases outside the gene matches: 13. This CDR3 region has 17 residues. Sequencing used cDNA as its template, made by extracting RNA and reverse transcribing it. The table came from immunoSEQ multiplex PCR; TCRdb's copy has only in-frame clones and leaves some out. The sample contains 75,000 to 100,000 clones, roughly two fifths of which appear only once. The sequencing input was CD4+ T cells sorted from blood. The source of this sequence is a human donor with alopecia areata. The rearrangement joins TRBV30 to TRBJ2-7; the match to TRBD2 covers 15 bases. CDR3 sequence reads: CAWISRTGLAGGGEQYF. CDR3 bases: TGTGCCTGGATCTCCCGGACGGGACTAGCGGGAGGTGGCGAGCAGTACTTC.